The next 17 T cell receptor beta chains were all read from a single sample in a study of T cells in Graves' hyperthyroidism and ophthalmopathy. It was RNA transcripts that yielded the amplified TCR beta CDR3 regions. In the first-round RT-PCR of the TCR CDR3, the HTBI primer set was used. TCRdb itself ran the multiplex PCR reads through MiXCR, one entry per CDR3 protein. The table shows hundreds of thousands of distinct CDR3 sequences, with approximately 14% occurring only once. The specimen sequenced was blood. The receptors derive from a young woman with Graves' hyperthyroidism.

This clonotype was picked up many times. The chain has TRBV2 and TRBJ2-5; 8 bases align to TRBD2. This CDR3 region has 15 residues. In germline, CDR1 is SNHLY, CDR2 FYNNEI. With V trimmed by 6 bases and J by 2 bases, 8 bases remained unmatched. The CDR3 coding sequence is TGTGCCAGCAGGGACCGGACTAGCCGACAAGAGACCCAGTACTTC. This encodes CASRDRTSRQETQYF.

This clonotype was observed many times. The chain carries TRBV7-2 and TRBJ1-1; D gene ambiguous. V lost 5 bases, J lost 0 bases, and 7 bases lay in between. The CDR3 is made up of 13 amino acids. The germline V gene has CDR1 SGHTA and CDR2 FQGNSA. The CDR3 loop reads CASSHQMNTEAFF. Here the CDR3 DNA reads TGTGCCAGCAGCCACCAAATGAACACTGAAGCTTTCTTT.

This clonotype was counted at least ten times. The chain has TRBV7-8 and TRBJ2-7; possible D gene TRBD2, 5 bases. Germline CDR1 is SGHVS and CDR2 is FQNEAQ. The CDR3 runs 14 residues. With 5 bases removed from V and 2 bases from J, the gap between germline ends came to 13 bases. CDR3 residues: CASSPGRVTYEQYF. CDR3 bases: TGTGCCAGCAGCCCCGGGCGGGTTACCTACGAGCAGTACTTC.

Only a few counts were recorded for this clonotype. V usage is TRBV29-1 and J usage is TRBJ2-3; no reliable D call. There are 11 residues in the CDR3. Germline V gives CDR1 SQVTM, CDR2 ANQGSEA. Trimming shortened V by 7 bases and J by 5 bases, and 10 bases separated the two germline ends. Written as DNA, the CDR3 is TGCAGCGGTAGCTACGGAGATACGCAGTATTTT. This translates into CSGSYGDTQYF.

This clonotype showed up just a few times. The genes are TRBV28 and TRBJ2-5, with 13 bases identical to TRBD2. CDR3 length equals 15 residues. CDR1 and CDR2 (germline): MDHEN, SYDVKM. V was clipped by 6 bases and J by 6 bases; unmatched bases: 7. DNA of the CDR3: TGTGCCAGCAGCCTCACTAGCGGGAGGGGACAGACCCAGTACTTC. This encodes CASSLTSGRGQTQYF.

This chain joins TRBV3-2 and TRBJ2-1; no DNA check was done on the table's D call, TRBD2. TRBV3-2 corresponds to a pseudogene. This CDR3 spans 17 amino acids. DNA of the CDR3: TGTGCCAGCAGCCAAACCGGACTAGCGGGAGTGGGAAATGAGCAGTTCTTC. Encoded protein: CASSQTGLAGVGNEQFF.

This clonotype has a count of ten or more. The genes are TRBV28 and TRBJ1-5; TRBD1 matches at 10 bases. V lost 11 bases to trimming and J lost 7 bases; unmatched junction nucleotides: 20. The germline V gene has CDR1 MDHEN and CDR2 SYDVKM. This CDR3 has 17 amino acids. The CDR3 region has the DNA TGTGCCTCCCCAAGGTTCTGGGGACAGGGGTTGGAACAGCCCCAGCATTTT. It encodes CASPRFWGQGLEQPQHF.

At least ten counts were recorded for this clonotype. The chain carries TRBV28 and TRBJ2-7; 7 bases agree with TRBD1. The CDR3 is 14 amino acids. Germline trimming cut 7 bases from V and 7 bases from J; bases unmatched to any gene: 13. Germline V CDR1 and CDR2: MDHEN, SYDVKM. CDR3 DNA: TGTGCCAGCACCCCCGCAGTTAGGGGGCGGGAGCAGTACTTC. It translates to CASTPAVRGREQYF.

The V gene is TRBV20-1, the J gene TRBJ2-7, with 7 positions matching TRBD2. This CDR3 comprises 15 residues. Germline CDR1 reads DFQATT; CDR2 reads SNEGSKA (reference sequence). Germline trimming cut 0 bases from V and 3 bases from J; bases unmatched to any gene: 8. The CDR3 protein is CSARDLRGRDYEQYF. The CDR3 nucleotides are TGCAGTGCTAGAGATCTTCGTGGGAGGGACTACGAGCAGTACTTC.

The table lists this clonotype with a few counts. The chain uses TRBV7-9 and TRBJ2-2; perhaps TRBD2 as D (5 bases). V was clipped by 0 bases and J by 7 bases, with 9 bases between them. The CDR3 length is 14 residues. CDR1 and CDR2 from the germline V gene are SEHNR and FQNEAQ (reference sequence). The CDR3 bases are TGTGCCAGCAGCTTAGCGGGAGTTTTCGGGGAGCTGTTTTTT. This codes for CASSLAGVFGELFF. The full variable domain, completed using reference TRBV7-9 and TRBJ2-2, is DTGVSQNPRHKITKRGQNVTFRCDPISEHNRLYWYRQTLGQGPEFLTYFQNEAQLEKSRLLSDRFSAERPKGSFSTLEIQRTEQGDSAMYLCASSLAGVFGELFFGEGSRLTVL.

At least ten counts were recorded for this clonotype. This rearrangement joins TRBV11-2 to TRBJ2-2, with D uncertain. Germline CDR1 and CDR2: SGHAT and FQNNGV. This CDR3 contains 17 residues. The V gene lost 0 bases and the J gene lost 6 bases, with 17 bases spanning the gap. The CDR3, as DNA: TGTGCCAGCAGCTTAGATCTGAGGCTGAGCCGGCCCGGGGAGCTGTTTTTT. Protein sequence: CASSLDLRLSRPGELFF.

The gene calls are TRBV6-2 or TRBV6-3 and TRBJ2-4, with D hard to call. CDR3 length equals 12 residues. The germline V gene has CDR1 MNHEY and CDR2 SVGEGT. Deletions cut 6 bases from V and 0 bases from J, with 3 bases between. CDR3 DNA: TGTGCCAGCAGGACAGCCAAAAACATTCAGTACTTC. Translation gives CASRTAKNIQYF.

The chain links TRBV7-9 to TRBJ1-4; D is unclear. The CDR3 is made up of 13 amino acids. V was clipped by 5 bases and J by 8 bases, with 12 bases between them. Per germline, CDR1 SEHNR and CDR2 FQNEAQ (reference sequence). This CDR3 reads CASSMTGGEKLFF. DNA of the CDR3: TGTGCCAGCAGCATGACGGGCGGCGAAAAACTGTTTTTT.

J is TRBJ2-3 and V is TRBV6-1; 11 bases agree with TRBD2. The germline V gene encodes CDR1 MNHNS and CDR2 SASEGT. CDR3 length: 16 amino acids. Trimming took 3 bases from V and 0 from J; bases not matched to a gene: 2. The CDR3 protein is CASSERLAGSTDTQYF. The CDR3 DNA follows: TGTGCCAGCAGTGAGCGACTAGCGGGAAGCACAGATACGCAGTATTTT.

This rearrangement joins TRBV6-2 or TRBV6-3 to TRBJ2-1; D call uncertain. The germline CDR1 and CDR2 sequences are MNHEY and SVGEGT. The CDR3 runs 18 residues. The V and J ends lost 0 bases and 7 bases respectively, with 22 bases between them. CDR3 in amino acids: CASSYSPPRWKLGNEQFF. The CDR3, as DNA: TGTGCCAGCAGTTACTCCCCACCCCGGTGGAAGCTAGGTAATGAGCAGTTCTTC.

This clonotype was seen ten or more times. The chain is built from TRBV14 and TRBJ2-1; 8 nucleotides match TRBD2. The CDR3 has 16 residues. V was pared by 3 bases and J by 4 bases, with 8 bases of the junction left unmatched. From germline, CDR1 is SGHDN and CDR2 FVKESK. CDR3: CASSQTRLAFYNEQFF. CDR3 in DNA: TGTGCCAGCAGCCAGACCCGACTAGCGTTTTACAATGAGCAGTTCTTC.

This clonotype has at least ten counts. This chain joins TRBV6-1 and TRBJ1-1, with D uncertain. The CDR3 spans 15 residues. Looked up from germline, CDR1 is MNHNS and CDR2 is SASEGT. V lost 8 bases and J 0 bases, leaving 16 bases between the germline ends. CDR3 DNA sequence: TGTGCCAGCTTCGTTGTAGGCGGTGTGAACACTGAAGCTTTCTTT. It yields the protein CASFVVGGVNTEAFF.